The 9 T cell receptor beta chains reported below all come from one sample, sequenced in a study of early T cells in non-severe SARS-CoV-2 infection. TCRdb ran MiXCR on the 5' RACE reads and lists one entry per CDR3 protein. The sample consists of 35,000 to 45,000 distinct CDR3 sequences, about 5.9% of them appearing once. The sample here was whole blood, taken at baseline. The receptors were sampled from an adult who was a healthcare worker with PCR-confirmed SARS-CoV-2 infection or an uninfected control (not recorded which).

This clonotype occurred many times. The chain carries TRBV7-2 and TRBJ2-5; 10 nucleotides agree with TRBD2. CDR3 length: 15 residues. Trimming removed 5 bases from V and 4 bases from J; junction bases left unmatched: 7. Per the germline V gene, CDR1 is SGHTA and CDR2 is FQGNSA. CDR3 nucleotide sequence: TGTGCCAGCAGCCTACTAGCGGGGCACGTAGAGACCCAGTACTTC. It is translated as CASSLLAGHVETQYF. The whole variable domain, remainder taken from reference TRBV7-2 and TRBJ2-5, is GAGVSQSPSNKVTEKGKDVELRCDPISGHTALYWYRQSLGQGLEFLIYFQGNSAPDKSGLPSDRFSAERTGGSVSTLTIQRTQQEDSAVYLCASSLLAGHVETQYFGPGTRLLVL.

This clonotype was picked up many times. The chain carries TRBV20-1 and TRBJ1-5; D gene unclear. The CDR3 is 13 amino acids. CDR1 DFQATT and CDR2 SNEGSKA come from the germline V gene (reference sequence). The V end was cut by 0 bases, the J end by 7 bases, with 10 bases between. Here the CDR3 reads CSARETGWQPQHF. CDR3 DNA sequence: TGCAGTGCTAGAGAAACCGGCTGGCAGCCCCAGCATTTT.

This clonotype was counted ten times or more. The chain carries TRBV2 and TRBJ1-1; D gene ambiguous. Trimming removed 5 bases from V and 0 bases from J, with 4 bases in between. Per the germline V gene, CDR1 is SNHLY and CDR2 is FYNNEI. The CDR3 contains 12 residues. The chain's CDR3 is CASSLMNTEAFF. Written as DNA, the CDR3 is TGTGCCAGCAGTCTAATGAACACTGAAGCTTTCTTT.

At least ten counts were recorded for this clonotype. The J gene is TRBJ1-6, the V gene TRBV7-2; TRBD1 agrees at 7 bases. With 2 bases clipped from V and 7 bases from J, the junction kept 2 bases outside the gene matches. The CDR3 totals 14 residues. Germline lookup yields CDR1 SGHTA and CDR2 FQGNSA. The CDR3 sequence: CASSLKTGNSPLHF. The DNA for the CDR3 is TGTGCCAGCAGCTTAAAGACAGGGAATTCACCCCTCCACTTT. The full variable domain, rest sourced from reference TRBV7-2 and TRBJ1-6, is GAGVSQSPSNKVTEKGKDVELRCDPISGHTALYWYRQSLGQGLEFLIYFQGNSAPDKSGLPSDRFSAERTGGSVSTLTIQRTQQEDSAVYLCASSLKTGNSPLHFGNGTRLTVT.

This clonotype was seen repeatedly, ten times or more. This chain uses TRBV7-8 with TRBJ1-1; D is unresolved. Looked up from germline, CDR1 is SGHVS and CDR2 is FQNEAQ. The V gene lost 3 bases and the J gene lost 1 base, with 9 bases spanning the gap. The CDR3 contains 14 residues. The CDR3 protein is CASSFEGRNTEAFF. The CDR3 DNA reads as TGTGCCAGCAGCTTCGAAGGGAGGAACACTGAAGCTTTCTTT.

The sample holds many counts of this clonotype. The chain is built from TRBV29-1 and TRBJ1-2, with D tentatively TRBD1 (6 bases). Trimming pared 5 bases from V and 7 bases from J, leaving 14 bases between. The germline CDR1 and CDR2 sequences are SQVTM and ANQGSEA. The CDR3 has 12 residues. The CDR3 bases are TGCAGCGTTCCCAAGGGGGGCGGTGGCTACACCTTC. It encodes CSVPKGGGGYTF.

V gene TRBV2 combines with J gene TRBJ2-3; 12 bases map to TRBD2. The germline gives CDR1 SNHLY, CDR2 FYNNEI. The ends lost 8 bases at V and 2 bases at J; junction bases unmatched: 5. The CDR3 has 15 amino acids. CDR3 DNA: TGTGCCAGCGGATGGACTAGCGGGGCCACAGATACGCAGTATTTT. Translation: CASGWTSGATDTQYF.

The chain is built from TRBV7-3 and TRBJ2-1; TRBD2 agrees at 12 bases. The germline gives CDR1 SGHTA, CDR2 FQGTGA. The CDR3 covers 16 residues. The V segment lost 2 bases and the J segment 7 bases; nucleotides outside the gene matches: 6. CDR3 nucleotide sequence: TGTGCCAGCAGCTTATCTAGCGGGGGGGCCAGGAATGAGCAGTTCTTC. It codes for CASSLSSGGARNEQFF.

This clonotype occurred a few times. The chain carries TRBV7-9 and TRBJ1-1, with 7 bases fitting TRBD1. V trimming: 2 bases; J trimming: 1 base; junction bases outside the gene matches: 1. The V gene's germline CDR1 is SEHNR and CDR2 FQNEAQ (reference sequence). This CDR3 comprises 14 residues. The CDR3 DNA reads TGTGCCAGCAGCTTAAGGGGGCAGAACACTGAAGCTTTCTTT. It specifies CASSLRGQNTEAFF. Full variable domain (missing parts from reference TRBV7-9 and TRBJ1-1): DTGVSQNPRHKITKRGQNVTFRCDPISEHNRLYWYRQTLGQGPEFLTYFQNEAQLEKSRLLSDRFSAERPKGSFSTLEIQRTEQGDSAMYLCASSLRGQNTEAFFGQGTRLTVV.